This T cell receptor beta chain was identified during a study of blood T cell repertoires in COVID-19. This clone was seen just once. The authors' processing: Cell counts per sample came from amplifying reference gene primers. The repertoire was sequenced with immunoSEQ multiplex PCR; TCRdb's copy has only in-frame clones and lacks some. The D gene and trimming were derived from the DNA, and the V and J assignments and clone size from that table. The sample has a few hundred thousand clones, around 80% seen once. V lost 1 base to trimming and J lost 3 bases, with 9 bases between them. The CDR3 runs 14 residues. Germline-derived CDR1 and CDR2 are SGHTA and FQGNSA.

The receptor was isolated from a man aged 25 to 40 with acute COVID-19. The chain employs TRBV7-2 and TRBJ2-5; D is possibly TRBD1 (6 bases). Input material: PBMCs or T cells enriched from blood (not recorded which). CDR3 loop: CASSLVGDKETQYF. CDR3 nucleotide sequence: TGTGCCAGCAGCTTAGTAGGGGACAAAGAGACCCAGTACTTC. Filled out from reference TRBV7-2 and TRBJ2-5, the complete variable domain reads GAGVSQSPSNKVTEKGKDVELRCDPISGHTALYWYRQSLGQGLEFLIYFQGNSAPDKSGLPSDRFSAERTGGSVSTLTIQRTQQEDSAVYLCASSLVGDKETQYFGPGTRLLVL.